This entry describes one T cell receptor (beta chain). It has no known antigen specificity. No much larger clone exists at a distance of one base, and base qualities are not known. Genomic DNA was isolated from the sorted cells so that the TCRbeta CDR3 region could be sequenced. The immunoSEQ Assay was used for sequencing of TCRbeta CDR3 regions. This is the immuneACCESS table as TCRdb keeps it, with only in-frame sequences that have V and J called. A part of the clones is gone; compared with another copy, unresolved V genes explain less than half, and the rest is unexplained. This sample gives 9,500 to 14,000 clones in total; over 75% of them show up just once. Jointly, the top ten make up over 12% of the sample. The data belong to a study of OX40 agonist ivuxolimab in advanced cancers. For the study in its entirety: Ivuxolimab was a fully human IgG2 agonistic monoclonal antibody targeting the costimulatory receptor OX40 (CD134). Intravenous ivuxolimab was administered to patients every 2 weeks at six dose levels: 0.01, 0.1, 0.3, 1.5, 3 and 10 mg/kg. Of the 50 or so patients in dose escalation, about 20 had hepatocellular carcinoma, some 15 had melanoma, 9 had renal cell carcinoma and 9 had head and neck cancer. The dose-escalation cohort was 82.7% male with a mean age of about 60 years, ranging from 23 to 79. Patients were allowed to have had prior anti-PD-1, anti-PD-L1 or anti-CTLA-4 therapy, and 30% to 40% of the dose-escalation patients had previously received checkpoint inhibitors. Three dose-escalation patients achieved partial responses, one with hepatocellular carcinoma and two with cutaneous melanoma. The point of sequencing TCRbeta in the periphery was to test whether ivuxolimab changed TCR sequence diversity and drove clonal T-cell expansion. The paper covers the monotherapy dose-escalation part of the phase I ivuxolimab trial, which included N ≈ 52 patients.

Patients with a history of autoimmune disease or receiving systemic immunosuppression were excluded from the trial. In every dose cohort, peripheral blood was drawn for TCR sequencing at baseline, cycle 4 day 1, and cycle 7 day 1. The samples were drawn from a first-in-human, open-label, multicenter phase I dose-escalation trial of ivuxolimab. Adults with locally advanced or metastatic head and neck squamous cell, hepatocellular, melanoma or renal cell carcinoma were enrolled in the trial. Before TCR sequencing, CD4+ T cells and CD8+ T cells were sorted from peripheral blood as separate populations. CDR1 and CDR2 (MNHNS, SASEGT) derive from the germline V gene. Trimming removed 2 bases from V and 10 bases from J, leaving 26 bases between the germline ends. The CDR3, from cysteine to phenylalanine, totals 17 residues. Here the CDR3 DNA is all that survives: 51 bases in frame from base 1. What the study reported, not specific to this receptor: Low levels of normalized T-cell clonal expansion were also seen in some patients who did not respond. At doses from 0.1 to 3.0 mg/kg, clonal expansion was seen in both CD4+ and CD8+ blood T cells between baseline and week 6. Antigen specificity was not determined for the clonally expanded peripheral T cells. On average, CD8+ T cells showed more expanded clones than CD4+ T cells after ivuxolimab. In the 0.1-3.0 mg/kg groups, partial responders were among the patients with the lowest normalized peripheral clonal expansion, particularly in CD8+ T cells.

In this chain, TRBV6-1 is recombined with TRBJ1-2, with no confident D gene call. The TCR sequence derives from an adult with an advanced solid tumor such as melanoma, head and neck, liver or kidney cancer. Sequenced here: CD4+ or CD8+ T cells sorted from blood, sampled in a trial of the OX40 agonist ivuxolimab. The DNA sequence is as follows: TGTGCCAGCAGTGAATATACCGGAGATGGCAGGTTTGGAGTCTACACCTTC. Its coded protein is CASSEYTGDGRFGVYTF.